Below, 17 T cell receptor beta chains from the same sample are listed, as sequenced in a study of monozygotic twins with inflammatory bowel disease. TCRdb re-called the 5' RACE reads; one entry per CDR3 protein, DNA not given. Found here are approximately 390,000 distinct CDR3 sequences; the top ten clones hold 2% to 3%. Source material: blood. The receptor set was obtained from a human donor with ulcerative colitis or Crohn's disease, or a healthy co-twin of an affected twin (not recorded which).

V and J are TRBV12-3 or TRBV12-4 and TRBJ2-5; TCRdb outputs TRBD1, but without DNA this stays unchecked. This CDR3 contains 14 residues. The chain's CDR3 is CASSPGRGVETQYF.

The rearrangement joins TRBV3-1 to TRBJ1-1; no DNA is available, so the TRBD1 call from TCRdb remains unchecked. This CDR3 spans 12 amino acids. The germline gives CDR1 LGHDT, CDR2 YNNKEL (reference sequence). CDR3 sequence: CASSRDMLEAFF.

The chain combines TRBV7-2 with TRBJ1-1; TCRdb picks TRBD1, but there is no DNA to check that call. This CDR3 region has 13 residues. The germline V gene encodes CDR1 SGHTA and CDR2 FQGNSA. This CDR3 is CASSLISGVEAFF.

The V and J genes are TRBV19 and TRBJ1-2; TCRdb gives TRBD1 as the D gene, but with no DNA this cannot be confirmed. This CDR3 spans 14 amino acids. CDR1 and CDR2 from the germline V gene are LNHDA and SQIVND (reference sequence). The CDR3 is CASSSLDRGRGYTF. Full variable domain (remainder filled in from reference TRBV19 and TRBJ1-2): DGGITQSPKYLFRKEGQNVTLSCEQNLNHDAMYWYRQDPGQGLRLIYYSQIVNDFQKGDIAEGYSVSREKKESFPLTVTSAQKNPTAFYLCASSSLDRGRGYTFGSGTRLTVV.

J is TRBJ2-5 and V is TRBV30; TCRdb designates TRBD1, a call that cannot be tested without DNA. This CDR3 has 14 residues. Germline CDR1 GTSNPN, CDR2 SVGIG (reference sequence). CDR3 residues: CAWSALSAQETQYF.

The chain couples TRBV12-3 or TRBV12-4 to TRBJ1-6; the TRBD1 assignment by TCRdb is unverifiable without DNA. The CDR3 totals 15 residues. CDR3 protein: CASNLGGRMNSPLHF.

The V call is TRBV16, the J call TRBJ1-1; the TRBD1 assignment by TCRdb is unverifiable without DNA. From germline, CDR1 is KGHSY and CDR2 FQNENV. This CDR3 comprises 13 residues. The CDR3 sequence: CASSQYQGIGAFF.

The genes are TRBV27 and TRBJ1-1. The CDR3 consists of 14 residues. The germline V gene encodes CDR1 MNHEY and CDR2 SMNVEV (reference sequence). The CDR3 region is CASSLAGGGSEAFF.

The CDR3 sequence: CASSQKQREGQFF. This rearrangement joins TRBV7-9 to TRBJ2-1; TCRdb lists TRBD2, though no DNA is available to test this call. Germline loops: CDR1 SEHNR, CDR2 FQNEAQ (reference sequence). This CDR3 is 13 amino acids long.

V usage is TRBV6-5 and J usage is TRBJ1-6; TCRdb lists TRBD1, though no DNA is available to test this call. The CDR3 sequence is 16 residues long. Looked up from germline, CDR1 is MNHEY and CDR2 is SVGAGI. Here the CDR3 reads CASSYSGAMANSPLHF.

This chain connects TRBV24-1 to TRBJ2-1; lacking DNA, the TRBD1 call made by TCRdb goes unchecked. The CDR3 length is 15 residues. The V gene's germline CDR1 is KGHDR and CDR2 SFDVKD. The CDR3: CATSDPRRVDNEQFF.

The chain is built from TRBV10-3 and TRBJ1-3; absent DNA, TCRdb's TRBD1 call cannot be checked. CDR3 length: 15 amino acids. Germline CDR1 reads ENHRY; CDR2 reads SYGVKD. The CDR3 here is CAISEDRSSGNTIYF.

The V call is TRBV2, the J call TRBJ2-7; TCRdb returns TRBD1, unconfirmable since there is no DNA. The germline gives CDR1 SNHLY, CDR2 FYNNEI. This CDR3 comprises 15 residues. CDR3 sequence reads: CATLPGVLDGDEQYF.

The chain combines TRBV7-9 with TRBJ2-5. From germline, CDR1 is SEHNR and CDR2 FQNEAQ (reference sequence). This CDR3 is built from 14 residues. Here the CDR3 reads CASSLQAYQETQYF.

This rearrangement joins TRBV7-2 to TRBJ2-2; TCRdb selects TRBD1, and the lack of DNA leaves this call unchecked. Germline V gives CDR1 SGHTA, CDR2 FQGNSA. The CDR3 loop spans 15 amino acids. The CDR3 sequence: CASSLVGTATGELFF.

This chain connects TRBV27 to TRBJ1-5; the TCRdb call, TRBD1, lacks DNA for checking. Germline V gene lookup returns CDR1 MNHEY and CDR2 SMNVEV (reference sequence). The CDR3 contains 17 residues. CDR3 region: CASSLTSWPGSNQPQHF.

The chain links TRBV28 to TRBJ2-7; as DNA is missing, the TRBD1 call by TCRdb cannot be tested. Germline V lookup: CDR1 MDHEN, CDR2 SYDVKM. This CDR3 spans 14 amino acids. CDR3 sequence reads: CASSFSQGAREQYF.